The 28 T cell receptor beta chains reported below all come from one sample, sequenced in a study of T cells in Graves' hyperthyroidism and ophthalmopathy. There were TCR beta CDR3 regions amplified from RNA transcripts. In the first-round RT-PCR of the TCR CDR3, the HTBI primer set was used. TCRdb reprocessed the multiplex PCR reads via MiXCR and lists one record per CDR3 protein. The sample lists about 690,000 distinct CDR3 sequences; roughly 17% were seen once. Sequencing used blood. These receptors came from a man in his fifties with Graves' hyperthyroidism.

The chain combines TRBV3-1 with TRBJ1-1; D might be TRBD1 (5 bases). This CDR3 contains 15 residues. The V and J ends lost 0 bases and 3 bases respectively, with 11 bases between them. Germline V lookup: CDR1 LGHDT, CDR2 YNNKEL (reference sequence). This chain's CDR3 is CASSQDLRAYTEAFF. For the CDR3, the DNA is TGTGCCAGCAGCCAAGACCTCAGGGCTTACACTGAAGCTTTCTTT.

This clonotype was found a few times. This rearrangement joins TRBV7-2 to TRBJ1-2; D perhaps matches TRBD1 (6 bases). V gave up 1 base and J gave up 3 bases, with 12 bases separating them. The CDR3 covers 15 residues. Germline V gene data show CDR1 as SGHTA and CDR2 as FQGNSA. The CDR3 reads CASSLDWDKDYGYTF. The CDR3 DNA is TGTGCCAGCAGCTTAGATTGGGACAAAGACTATGGCTACACCTTC. The full variable domain, in which reference TRBV7-2 and TRBJ1-2 provide the parts outside the CDR3, is GAGVSQSPSNKVTEKGKDVELRCDPISGHTALYWYRQSLGQGLEFLIYFQGNSAPDKSGLPSDRFSAERTGGSVSTLTIQRTQQEDSAVYLCASSLDWDKDYGYTFGSGTRLTVV.

This clonotype was seen many times. The J gene is TRBJ2-5, the V gene TRBV6-5; 8 bases fit TRBD1. Per germline, CDR1 MNHEY and CDR2 SVGAGI. V was clipped by 0 bases and J by 2 bases; unmatched bases: 8. There are 17 residues in the CDR3. CDR3 sequence: CASSYSGRGLSQETQYF. In nucleotides, the CDR3 is TGTGCCAGCAGTTACTCGGGCAGGGGGCTCTCACAAGAGACCCAGTACTTC.

The J gene is TRBJ2-7, the V gene TRBV7-9; the D gene could be TRBD1 or TRBD2 (5 bases each). In germline, CDR1 is SEHNR, CDR2 FQNEAQ (reference sequence). Trimming shortened V by 5 bases and J by 6 bases, and 14 bases separated the two germline ends. The CDR3 is 13 residues long. CDR3 in DNA: TGTGCCAGCAGCCCAGGGACCCTATTCGAGCAGTACTTC. The encoded protein is CASSPGTLFEQYF.

This clonotype was counted many times. The V gene is TRBV5-5, the J gene TRBJ2-5, with D possibly matching TRBD2 (6 bases). The CDR3 contains 16 residues. CDR1 and CDR2 from the germline V gene are SGHKS and YYEKEE (reference sequence). The V and J ends lost 6 bases and 0 bases respectively, with 18 bases between them. The CDR3 here is CASNQITGSNQETQYF. CDR3 DNA sequence: TGTGCCAGCAACCAAATCACCGGGAGCAACCAAGAGACCCAGTACTTC.

The rearrangement joins TRBV11-2 to TRBJ2-7; D perhaps matches TRBD1 (5 bases). V lost 3 bases and J 11 bases, leaving 14 bases between the germline ends. This CDR3 has 12 residues. In germline, CDR1 is SGHAT, CDR2 FQNNGV. This chain's CDR3 is CASSLTQGKEYF. The CDR3 DNA reads as TGTGCCAGCAGCTTGACTCAGGGAAAGGAGTACTTC.

This clonotype was seen repeatedly, ten times or more. The chain uses TRBV27 and TRBJ1-2, with D unclear. The V gene lost 4 bases and the J gene lost 6 bases, with 12 bases spanning the gap. Per germline, CDR1 MNHEY and CDR2 SMNVEV (reference sequence). There are 13 residues in the CDR3. The chain's CDR3 is CASSSLRMDGYTF. CDR3 coding DNA: TGTGCCAGCAGTTCCCTTCGGATGGATGGCTACACCTTC.

This clonotype was detected ten times or more. The rearrangement uses TRBV6-6 and TRBJ1-2, with D uncertain. Germline CDR1 reads MNHNY; CDR2 reads SVGAGI (reference sequence). This CDR3 region has 16 residues. V lost 2 bases, J lost 5 bases, and 18 bases lay in between. CDR3 nucleotide sequence: TGTGCCAGCAGTTACACTCGGACGGCTGGAGGGTATGGCTACACCTTC. Translating gives CASSYTRTAGGYGYTF.

This clonotype was counted at least ten times. This chain joins TRBV10-3 and TRBJ1-1, with D possibly being TRBD1 (6 bases). V lost 4 bases to trimming and J lost 5 bases, with 11 bases between them. Germline values: CDR1 ENHRY, CDR2 SYGVKD. The CDR3 spans 13 residues. Here the CDR3 reads CAISAGVGTEAFF. The CDR3 nucleotides read TGTGCCATCAGTGCAGGGGTAGGGACTGAAGCTTTCTTT.

This clonotype was recorded at least ten times. The chain carries TRBV5-1 and TRBJ2-1, with TRBD2 as a possible D gene (5 bases). Trimming stripped 2 bases from V and 9 bases from J, with 15 bases between. The V gene's germline CDR1 is SGHRS and CDR2 YFSETQ. There are 14 residues in the CDR3. The CDR3 loop is CASSFEGHQSEQFF. As DNA, the CDR3 is TGCGCCAGCAGCTTCGAGGGCCATCAGAGTGAGCAGTTCTTC.

The J gene is TRBJ2-6, the V gene TRBV11-1; D unclear. Germline CDR1 reads SGHAT; CDR2 reads FQDESV (reference sequence). V was trimmed by 2 bases and J by 3 bases, leaving 11 bases between them. The CDR3 sequence is 16 residues long. The DNA of the CDR3 is TGTGCCAGCAGCTTAACGTATGGGATTGGGGCCAACGTCCTGACTTTC. Translating it yields CASSLTYGIGANVLTF.

The rearrangement joins TRBV28 to TRBJ1-1, with D unclear. Germline V gene data show CDR1 as MDHEN and CDR2 as SYDVKM. Trimming left V 6 bases short and J 6 bases short, with 14 bases between. This CDR3 spans 13 amino acids. The CDR3 DNA reads as TGTGCCAGCAGGCGCCTAACCGGCCCTGAAGCTTTCTTT. Translating it yields CASRRLTGPEAFF.

The sample holds a few counts of this clonotype. This chain uses TRBV29-1 with TRBJ2-3, with 9 bases fitting TRBD2. The germline gives CDR1 SQVTM, CDR2 ANQGSEA. Germline trimming cut 1 base from V and 6 bases from J; bases unmatched to any gene: 8. There are 15 residues in the CDR3. This chain's CDR3 is CSVEVPAGGMDTQYF. CDR3 coding DNA: TGCAGCGTTGAAGTACCAGCGGGAGGAATGGATACGCAGTATTTT.

This sequence joins TRBV24-1 and TRBJ1-2; unclear D gene. The CDR3 is made up of 13 amino acids. Germline lookup yields CDR1 KGHDR and CDR2 SFDVKD. Trimming removed 1 base from V and 6 bases from J, with 8 bases in between. CDR3 amino acids: CATSDFDRDGYTF. CDR3 coding DNA: TGTGCCACCAGTGATTTTGACCGGGATGGCTACACCTTC.

This clonotype was recorded many times. The rearrangement uses TRBV20-1 and TRBJ2-1; the match to TRBD2 covers 7 bases. CDR1 and CDR2 from the germline V gene are DFQATT and SNEGSKA (reference sequence). Germline trimming cut 3 bases from V and 4 bases from J; bases unmatched to any gene: 15. The length of the CDR3 is 17 residues. DNA for the CDR3: TGCAGTGCTAGGCGGATCGGGCTAGCGGACCTTTACAATGAGCAGTTCTTC. This gives the protein CSARRIGLADLYNEQFF.

This clonotype was detected ten times or more. The chain combines TRBV12-3 or TRBV12-4 with TRBJ1-1; 7 bases match TRBD1. The J segment lost 4 bases and the V segment lost 6 bases, leaving 5 bases of the junction unmatched. CDR3 length equals 13 residues. The CDR3 reads CASRRQGSTEAFF. In DNA, the CDR3 is TGTGCCAGCAGGCGACAGGGAAGCACTGAAGCTTTCTTT.

This clonotype has a count of ten or more. This chain uses TRBV28 with TRBJ1-4; D unresolved. Trimming left V 9 bases short and J 7 bases short, with 21 bases between. The V gene's germline CDR1 is MDHEN and CDR2 SYDVKM. This CDR3 region has 15 residues. The CDR3 coding sequence is TGTGCCAGTCTCGGAGTGAGGTCAGGAGTTGAAAAACTGTTTTTT. Translating it yields CASLGVRSGVEKLFF.

This clonotype has ten or more counts. The V gene is TRBV12-3 or TRBV12-4, the J gene TRBJ1-1; no reliable D call. This CDR3 spans 12 amino acids. Trimming shortened V by 5 bases and J by 9 bases, and 13 bases separated the two germline ends. Here the CDR3 DNA reads TGTGCCAGCAGTCCATTGACAATTCAAGCTTTCTTT. Translating gives CASSPLTIQAFF.

This clonotype was seen a handful of times. The chain is built from TRBV20-1 and TRBJ2-3; D possibly matches TRBD1 or TRBD2 (5 bases each). In germline, CDR1 is DFQATT, CDR2 SNEGSKA (reference sequence). The CDR3 spans 12 residues. The V gene lost 5 bases and the J gene lost 0 bases, with 6 bases spanning the gap. CDR3 amino acids: CSAEGSTDTQYF. The DNA for the CDR3 is TGCAGTGCTGAGGGGAGCACAGATACGCAGTATTTT.

This clonotype was picked up many times. The chain joins TRBV3-1 to TRBJ1-2; D might be TRBD1 (5 bases). V was cut by 1 base and J by 8 bases, with 11 bases left in between. The CDR3 extends over 13 amino acids. Germline V gives CDR1 LGHDT, CDR2 YNNKEL (reference sequence). The CDR3 DNA follows: TGTGCCAGCAGCCAAGCGGGGGTTGGCGGCTACACCTTC. It yields the protein CASSQAGVGGYTF.

This clonotype was observed at least ten times. The chain employs TRBV2 and TRBJ2-7, with D unresolved. Germline assignment: CDR1 SNHLY and CDR2 FYNNEI. With 8 bases removed from V and 5 bases from J, the gap between germline ends came to 10 bases. The CDR3 length is 11 residues. CDR3: CASLRWDEQYF. DNA of the CDR3: TGTGCCAGCCTAAGGTGGGACGAGCAGTACTTC. The full variable domain, in which reference TRBV2 and TRBJ2-7 provide the parts outside the CDR3, is EPEVTQTPSHQVTQMGQEVILRCVPISNHLYFYWYRQILGQKVEFLVSFYNNEISEKSEIFDDQFSVERPDGSNFTLKIRSTKLEDSAMYFCASLRWDEQYFGPGTRLTVT.

This clonotype was observed at least ten times. V usage is TRBV27 and J usage is TRBJ1-1; tentative D call: TRBD1 (6 bases). Between the trimmed V and J ends, which lost 3 bases and 5 bases, there was a span of 19 bases. Germline assignment: CDR1 MNHEY and CDR2 SMNVEV (reference sequence). The CDR3 extends over 16 amino acids. CDR3 nucleotide sequence: TGTGCCAGCAGTTTTGGGGGGGCGCAATGGGAGACTGAAGCTTTCTTT. It translates to CASSFGGAQWETEAFF.

This clonotype turned up a few times. Here the CDR3 DNA reads TGTGCCAGCAGCGTAGGGACAGGTGACTACGAGCAGTACTTC. This codes for CASSVGTGDYEQYF. The rearrangement joins TRBV9 to TRBJ2-7; 7 nucleotides align to TRBD1. CDR3 length: 14 amino acids. Unmatched junction bases numbered 3, after V lost 0 bases and J lost 3 bases. Germline assignment: CDR1 SGDLS and CDR2 YYNGEE.

This clonotype was recorded at least ten times. The J gene is TRBJ2-7, the V gene TRBV7-3; 7 bases are a match to TRBD2. V dropped 0 bases and J dropped 9; count of bases not matched to a gene: 5. Per germline, CDR1 SGHTA and CDR2 FQGTGA. This CDR3 has 13 residues. In DNA, the CDR3 is TGTGCCAGCAGCTTAACCGGCGGGGGAAGGCAGTACTTC. Amino acid sequence: CASSLTGGGRQYF.

J is TRBJ1-2 and V is TRBV6-1; 7 bases map to TRBD1. CDR3 length equals 14 residues. Unmatched junction bases numbered 8, after V lost 8 bases and J lost 2 bases. Per the germline V gene, CDR1 is MNHNS and CDR2 is SASEGT. The CDR3 nucleotides are TGTGCCAGCCCGGGACAGACCAACAACTATGGCTACACCTTC. This translates into CASPGQTNNYGYTF.

Notes on this clonotype: At one boundary the junction diverges from the germline segment, which might be a read error. The chain recombines TRBV7-9 with TRBJ1-1, with D possibly TRBD1 on 5 matching bases. Germline CDR1 and CDR2: SEHNR and FQNEAQ (reference sequence). The CDR3 runs to 18 residues. This chain's CDR3 is CASSLRLKRGSLNTKAFF. CDR3 nucleotides: TGTGCCAGCAGCTTACGATTGAAACGGGGCAGCCTGAACACTAAAGCTTTCTTT.

This clonotype came up a few times. This may come from a read error, since a much larger clone is one base off. This chain links TRBV12-5 with TRBJ2-1, with D perhaps matching TRBD1 (6 bases). The ends were cut back, 6 bases at V and 6 bases at J, with 18 bases in the middle. The germline gives CDR1 LGHNT, CDR2 FRNRAP. The CDR3 spans 15 residues. CDR3 sequence (DNA): TGTGCTAGTGGATCGGGACACGGGGTGAGCAATGAGCAGTTCTTC. Residues: CASGSGHGVSNEQFF.

This clonotype was seen only a few times. The chain couples TRBV24-1 to TRBJ2-1; weak D call: TRBD1 (6 bases). Trimming removed 4 bases at V and 4 bases at J, with 16 bases between. This CDR3 region has 16 residues. Germline CDR1 KGHDR, CDR2 SFDVKD. The CDR3 nucleotides read TGTGCCACCAGTGAGCCGACCGGGACACGGTACAATGAGCAGTTCTTC. Its translation: CATSEPTGTRYNEQFF.